This T cell receptor (beta chain) was sequenced during a study of CD8+ T cells in alopecia areata. Whole-study results and caveats: Scalp repertoires also include resident alphabeta T cells from normal skin.

The germline CDR1 and CDR2 sequences are MNHEY and SMNVEV (reference sequence). The CDR3 is made up of 16 amino acids. Trimming cost V 5 bases and J 1 base; bases outside gene matches: 6. A note on this clone: Its antigen is still unknown.

Once RNA had been extracted, it was reverse transcribed into cDNA to act as the sequencing template. Libraries were prepared by immunoSEQ multiplex PCR; TCRdb keeps only in-frame clonotypes and omits some of them. The sample contains roughly 120,000 clones, approximately 54% of which appear only once. This sample's treatment: oral pan-JAK inhibitor, 5-10 mg twice daily. The origin of this receptor is a human donor with alopecia areata. The chain is built from TRBV27 and TRBJ2-7; 12 bases are shared with TRBD2. The specimen comprised CD8+ T cells sorted from blood, sampled at week 24, from a patient treated with tofacitinib. CDR3 residues: CASSDWTSGVSYEQYF. In DNA form, the CDR3 reads TGTGCCAGCAGTGACTGGACTAGCGGGGTTTCCTACGAGCAGTACTTC.